The 24 T cell receptor beta chains listed next were all sequenced from one sample in a study of cytomegalovirus exposure and HLA in healthy donors. Clones were read by immunoSEQ multiplex PCR, and TCRdb kept only the in-frame ones, dropping some. The table has 110,000 to 150,000 clones, about 95% seen once. The specimen was PBMCs. Receptors were obtained from a man between 18 and 29 years old in good health and CMV-seropositive.

This clone appeared a single time. This sequence joins TRBV27 and TRBJ1-6; 7 nucleotides match TRBD1. This CDR3 is 16 amino acids long. Germline lookup yields CDR1 MNHEY and CDR2 SMNVEV (reference sequence). The junction had 12 bases not matched to a gene; V was cut back by 5 bases and J by 8 bases. This CDR3 is CASSATGARRDSPLHF. CDR3 DNA: TGTGCCAGCAGTGCTACAGGGGCGCGACGAGATTCACCCCTCCACTTT.

This sequence joins TRBV19 and TRBJ1-6; D possibly corresponds to TRBD1 (5 bases). Germline assignment: CDR1 LNHDA and CDR2 SQIVND (reference sequence). V dropped 3 bases and J dropped 4 bases, with 16 bases sitting between them. This CDR3 region has 17 residues. The chain's CDR3 is CASSIGGAREYNSPLHF. The CDR3 nucleotides are TGTGCCAGTAGTATCGGCGGGGCGCGGGAATATAATTCACCCCTCCACTTT. Full variable domain (remainder filled in from reference TRBV19 and TRBJ1-6): DGGITQSPKYLFRKEGQNVTLSCEQNLNHDAMYWYRQDPGQGLRLIYYSQIVNDFQKGDIAEGYSVSREKKESFPLTVTSAQKNPTAFYLCASSIGGAREYNSPLHFGNGTRLTVT.

This clone has only one observation. This chain connects TRBV28 to TRBJ2-7; 9 bases line up with TRBD2. CDR3 length: 16 residues. V was clipped by 4 bases and J by 0 bases; unmatched bases: 7. In germline, CDR1 is MDHEN, CDR2 SYDVKM. CDR3: CASSSQAGGNSYEQYF. In DNA, the CDR3 is TGTGCCAGCAGTTCCCAAGCGGGAGGTAACTCCTACGAGCAGTACTTC.

The count of this clone is one. The chain has TRBV28 and TRBJ2-3; 14 bases line up with TRBD2. CDR3 length: 17 amino acids. The germline V gene encodes CDR1 MDHEN and CDR2 SYDVKM. With V trimmed by 6 bases and J by 3 bases, 8 bases remained unmatched. CDR3 sequence reads: CASRWTSGRRVTDTQYF. The CDR3 nucleotides read TGTGCCAGCAGATGGACTAGCGGGAGGAGGGTGACAGATACGCAGTATTTT. The variable domain in full, completed from reference TRBV28 and TRBJ2-3, reads DVKVTQSSRYLVKRTGEKVFLECVQDMDHENMFWYRQDPGLGLRLIYFSYDVKMKEKGDIPEGYSVSREKKERFSLILESASTNQTSMYLCASRWTSGRRVTDTQYFGPGTRLTVL.

V gene TRBV13 combines with J gene TRBJ1-4, with D possibly matching TRBD1 (5 bases). Per the germline V gene, CDR1 is PRHDT and CDR2 is FYEKMQ (reference sequence). The CDR3 has 15 residues. V gave up 0 bases and J gave up 8 bases, with 13 bases separating them. CDR3 nucleotides: TGTGCCAGCAGCTTAGGGACTGGGGCCTTCGAAAAACTGTTTTTT. Its protein product is CASSLGTGAFEKLFF.

The chain links TRBV2 to TRBJ2-1; D gene unclear. This CDR3 is 12 amino acids long. CDR1 and CDR2 (germline): SNHLY, FYNNEI. Trimming cost V 3 bases and J 8 bases, with 8 bases left between them. CDR3 protein: CASSDGPDEQFF. The DNA for the CDR3 is TGTGCCAGCAGTGATGGGCCCGATGAGCAGTTCTTC.

The chain joins TRBV29-1 to TRBJ1-1; D ambiguous. V was shortened by 8 bases and J by 8 bases, with 9 bases between the two germline ends. The CDR3 spans 9 residues. Germline assignment: CDR1 SQVTM and CDR2 ANQGSEA. The CDR3 loop reads CSYSTEAFF. The CDR3 region has the DNA TGCAGCTATAGTACCGAAGCTTTCTTT.

This sequence joins TRBV5-6 and TRBJ2-5; maybe TRBD2 (6 bases). The V and J ends lost 5 bases and 6 bases respectively, with 17 bases between them. Germline V gene data show CDR1 as SGHDT and CDR2 as YYEEEE. The CDR3 contains 14 residues. This chain's CDR3 is CASRRDWAAKTQYF. In DNA form, the CDR3 reads TGTGCCAGCAGGCGGGACTGGGCTGCGAAGACCCAGTACTTC.

This chain joins TRBV7-9 and TRBJ1-2, with D tentatively TRBD1 (6 bases). This CDR3 is built from 14 residues. V dropped 5 bases and J dropped 8 bases, with 18 bases sitting between them. CDR1 SEHNR and CDR2 FQNEAQ come from the germline V gene (reference sequence). Written as DNA, the CDR3 is TGTGCCAGCAGCCCGCTGGACGGGACAAACGGCTACACCTTC. Translated: CASSPLDGTNGYTF. The variable domain in full, with the rest retrieved from reference TRBV7-9 and TRBJ1-2, is DTGVSQNPRHKITKRGQNVTFRCDPISEHNRLYWYRQTLGQGPEFLTYFQNEAQLEKSRLLSDRFSAERPKGSFSTLEIQRTEQGDSAMYLCASSPLDGTNGYTFGSGTRLTVV.

The rearrangement joins TRBV9 to TRBJ2-7, with a weak D call TRBD2 (6 bases). Germline lookup yields CDR1 SGDLS and CDR2 YYNGEE. The CDR3 consists of 15 residues. V dropped 3 bases and J dropped 2 bases, with 15 bases sitting between them. The CDR3 coding sequence is TGTGCCAGCAGCGGGGGGACTGACGCTCCCTACGAGCAGTACTTC. It yields the protein CASSGGTDAPYEQYF.

V gene TRBV27 combines with J gene TRBJ2-3; 7 bases align to TRBD2. The CDR3 runs 16 residues. CDR1 and CDR2 (germline): MNHEY, SMNVEV (reference sequence). Trimming at V came to 5 bases and at J to 4 bases, leaving 12 bases not matched to a gene. The CDR3 DNA reads as TGTGCCAGCAGTCCCTCCCGGTGGGAGGGCCCAGATACGCAGTATTTT. This gives the protein CASSPSRWEGPDTQYF.

This clone has just one count. The chain is built from TRBV2 and TRBJ2-1; D might be TRBD1 (6 bases). Per the germline V gene, CDR1 is SNHLY and CDR2 is FYNNEI. CDR3 length: 15 amino acids. V lost 4 bases, J lost 9 bases, and 19 bases lay in between. CDR3 coding DNA: TGTGCCAGCAGTGTTTTGGTTCCAGGGGTGAGTGAGCAGTTCTTC. It specifies CASSVLVPGVSEQFF.

The chain is built from TRBV5-1 and TRBJ2-1, with D perhaps TRBD1 (5 bases). Germline values: CDR1 SGHRS, CDR2 YFSETQ. The CDR3 contains 15 residues. Trimming removed 4 bases at V and 2 bases at J, with 13 bases between. The CDR3: CASSPIPTAYNEQFF. In DNA form, the CDR3 reads TGCGCCAGCAGCCCAATCCCGACAGCCTACAATGAGCAGTTCTTC.

The table lists this clone with a count of one. The chain carries TRBV5-4 and TRBJ2-5; 8 bases fit TRBD2. With the DNA end fitting TRBJ2-7 better, the J assignment may be wrong. CDR1 is SGHNT, CDR2 YYREEE, per germline (reference sequence). The CDR3 loop spans 15 amino acids. The CDR3 loop reads CASSAGGLVVAEQYF. CDR3 nucleotides: TGTGCCAGCAGCGCCGGGGGACTAGTCGTAGCCGAGCAGTACTTC.

The rearrangement uses TRBV19 and TRBJ2-1; 8 bases align to TRBD2. V shed 5 bases and J 10 bases; nucleotides not matched to a gene: 10. CDR3 length: 14 residues. Germline V gene sequence: CDR1 LNHDA, CDR2 SQIVND (reference sequence). The CDR3 sequence is CASSQGLVSGEQFF. The CDR3 coding sequence is TGTGCCAGTAGTCAGGGACTAGTGTCGGGCGAGCAGTTCTTC.

The chain has TRBV27 and TRBJ1-5; D might be TRBD1 (6 bases). Germline values: CDR1 MNHEY, CDR2 SMNVEV (reference sequence). The CDR3 runs 14 residues. The V and J ends lost 2 bases and 6 bases respectively, with 11 bases between them. For the CDR3, the DNA is TGTGCCAGCAGTTTAAGGGCAGGGGCTCAGCCCCAGCATTTT. Translating it yields CASSLRAGAQPQHF.

V is TRBV14 and J is TRBJ2-2, with D possibly being TRBD2 (6 bases). Trimming shortened V by 1 base and J by 6 bases, and 15 bases separated the two germline ends. Looked up from germline, CDR1 is SGHDN and CDR2 is FVKESK. CDR3 size: 16 residues. CDR3 coding DNA: TGTGCCAGCAGCCAAGTCAATCGGGAGATAGCCGGGGAGCTGTTTTTT. It encodes CASSQVNREIAGELFF.

The chain links TRBV25-1 to TRBJ1-4; no firm D call. Germline V gives CDR1 MGHDK, CDR2 SYGVNS. This CDR3 spans 14 amino acids. V was trimmed by 3 bases and J by 10 bases, leaving 15 bases between them. The CDR3 coding sequence is TGTGCCAGCAGTGACATACGTCGAGGTGCAAAACTGTTTTTT. Its protein is CASSDIRRGAKLFF.

V and J are TRBV7-8 and TRBJ1-1; weak D call: TRBD1 (6 bases). The CDR3 loop spans 16 amino acids. V lost 1 base and J lost 3, with 15 bases in between. Germline values: CDR1 SGHVS, CDR2 FQNEAQ. For the CDR3, the DNA is TGTGCCAGCAGCTTAGGAAGTAGGGGGAGGGACACTGAAGCTTTCTTT. It is translated as CASSLGSRGRDTEAFF.

This clone was seen once. The chain uses TRBV11-2 and TRBJ2-3; 7 bases match TRBD2. Losses at the gene ends were 4 bases for V and 7 bases for J; bases not matched to a gene: 14. CDR3 size: 16 residues. The germline gives CDR1 SGHAT, CDR2 FQNNGV. The CDR3 coding sequence is TGTGCCAGCAGCTATGCAACGGGAGGAAGGGAGCATACGCAGTATTTT. It specifies CASSYATGGREHTQYF. The full variable domain, rest sourced from reference TRBV11-2 and TRBJ2-3, is EAGVAQSPRYKIIEKRQSVAFWCNPISGHATLYWYQQILGQGPKLLIQFQNNGVVDDSQLPKDRFSAERLKGVDSTLKIQPAKLEDSAVYLCASSYATGGREHTQYFGPGTRLTVL.

This chain uses TRBV29-1 with TRBJ2-1, with a tentative D call TRBD2 (6 bases). Trimming pared 7 bases from V and 4 bases from J, leaving 17 bases between. The CDR3 contains 14 residues. Germline V gene sequence: CDR1 SQVTM, CDR2 ANQGSEA. The CDR3 DNA sequence: TGCAGCGCCGCGGGGATAGCGGCTTACAATGAGCAGTTCTTC. Residues: CSAAGIAAYNEQFF.

The J gene is TRBJ2-1, the V gene TRBV4-2; 8 positions agree with TRBD2. V lost 1 base and J lost 8; bases outside the gene matches: 1. The CDR3 is 13 amino acids. The germline V gene encodes CDR1 LGHNA and CDR2 YNFKEQ. In DNA form, the CDR3 reads TGTGCCAGCAGCCAAGTGCGGGAGGATGAGCAGTTCTTC. Protein: CASSQVREDEQFF.

The genes are TRBV2 and TRBJ2-7, with D unresolved. The CDR3 extends over 15 amino acids. Between the trimmed V and J ends, which lost 4 bases and 0 bases, there was a span of 13 bases. Germline CDR1 SNHLY, CDR2 FYNNEI. In nucleotides, the CDR3 is TGTGCCAGCAGTGTGGCAGAGTCGGGCTCCTACGAGCAGTACTTC. Amino acid sequence: CASSVAESGSYEQYF.

This clone was seen a handful of times. The V call is TRBV5-6, the J call TRBJ1-2, with 11 nucleotides matching TRBD1. Germline CDR1 is SGHDT and CDR2 is YYEEEE. V lost 3 bases, J lost 7 bases, and 14 bases stayed unmatched. This CDR3 is built from 17 residues. The CDR3 sequence: CASSSFGDRDRGFGYTF. The DNA for the CDR3 is TGTGCCAGCAGCTCATTTGGCGACCGGGACAGGGGGTTTGGCTACACCTTC.